This T cell receptor beta chain originates from a study of blood T cell repertoires in COVID-19. On the study more broadly: From the United States, Italy and Spain came samples of acute and convalescent COVID-19. The cDNA or gDNA used as material had been derived from T cells, B-cell-depleted T cells, or PBMCs.

Trimming cost V 5 bases and J 8 bases; bases outside gene matches: 9. This CDR3 region has 14 residues. The V gene's germline CDR1 is SEHNR and CDR2 FQNEAQ (reference sequence). TCRdb's table, derived via immunoSEQ multiplex PCR, lists solely in-frame clones and lacks some. The table has just under 350,000 clones, about nine tenths seen once. This receptor was obtained from a woman aged 70-85 years with COVID-19, enrolled during active disease. What was sequenced was peripheral blood. The gene calls are TRBV7-9 and TRBJ1-2; 9 bases agree with TRBD1. Here the CDR3 DNA reads TGTGCCAGCAGCAGCTTACAGGGGGCGCGAGGCTACACCTTC. This gives the protein CASSSLQGARGYTF.